This TCR beta chain was captured in a study of cytomegalovirus exposure and HLA in healthy donors. Looking at the study overall: An early data release held around 80 million unique TCRs from HLA-typed donors. Broader study findings: Later work found most CMV-associated TCR beta chains apparently HLA-restricted. Being productive about 87% or about 30% of the time was typical of most TCR beta V segments in an earlier analysis. Presence/absence analyses supposed approximately even sequencing depth among donors.

PCR involved 60 Vbeta and 13 Jbeta primers. Libraries were prepared by immunoSEQ multiplex PCR; TCRdb keeps only in-frame clonotypes and omits some of them. The data hold 200,000 or so clones, with roughly 80% observed a single time. About this clone: The antigen remains unidentified.

There are 12 residues in the CDR3. CDR1 and CDR2 from the germline V gene are SQVTM and ANQGSEA. Trimming at V came to 6 bases and at J to 2 bases, leaving 4 bases not matched to a gene. The material sequenced was PBMCs. The rearrangement uses TRBV29-1 and TRBJ2-7; 7 positions agree with TRBD1. This TCR was sampled from a woman between 45 and 60 years old in good health and CMV-seropositive. The chain's CDR3 is CSVPDRTYEQYF. The CDR3 DNA reads TGCAGCGTCCCGGACAGGACCTACGAGCAGTACTTC.